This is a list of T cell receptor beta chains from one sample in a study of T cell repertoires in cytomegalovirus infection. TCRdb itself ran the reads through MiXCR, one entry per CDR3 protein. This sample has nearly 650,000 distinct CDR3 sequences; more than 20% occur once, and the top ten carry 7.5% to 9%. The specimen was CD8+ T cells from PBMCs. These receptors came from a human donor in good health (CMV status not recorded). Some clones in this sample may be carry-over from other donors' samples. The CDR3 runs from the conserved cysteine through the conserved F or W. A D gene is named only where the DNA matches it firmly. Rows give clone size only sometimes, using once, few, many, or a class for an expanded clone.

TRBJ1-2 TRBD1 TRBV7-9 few CASRSSDRGLGYTF TGTGCCAGCAGATCCTCTGACAGGGGGCTCGGCTACACCTTC
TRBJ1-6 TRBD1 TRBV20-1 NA CSARDKRQGGSYNSPLHF TGCAGTGCTAGAGACAAAAGACAGGGGGGCTCCTATAATTCACCCCTCCACTTT
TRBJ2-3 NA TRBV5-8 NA CASSLRLPAVTQYF TGTGCCAGCAGCTTGAGGCTCCCCGCCGTTACGCAGTATTTT
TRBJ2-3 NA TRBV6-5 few CASSYHTRGGGSTDTQYF TGTGCCAGCAGTTACCACACCAGGGGGGGTGGGTCCACAGATACGCAGTATTTT
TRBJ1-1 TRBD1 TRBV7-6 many CASSLEGQGNTEAFF TGTGCCAGCAGCTTAGAGGGACAGGGGAATACTGAAGCTTTCTTT
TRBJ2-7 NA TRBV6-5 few CASSYGGRDEQYF TGTGCCAGCAGTTACGGGGGTAGGGACGAGCAGTACTTC
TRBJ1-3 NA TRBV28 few CASSSQGPGNTIYF TGTGCCAGCAGTTCTCAGGGTCCCGGAAACACCATATATTTT
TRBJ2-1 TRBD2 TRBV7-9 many CASSTTSGLSYNEQFF TGTGCCAGCAGCACAACTAGCGGGCTCTCCTACAATGAGCAGTTCTTC
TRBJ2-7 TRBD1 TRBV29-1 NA CSVFGTGGYEQYF TGCAGCGTGTTTGGGACAGGGGGTTACGAGCAGTACTTC
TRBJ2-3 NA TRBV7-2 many CASTKGGEGLGDTQYF TGTGCCAGCACCAAGGGGGGGGAGGGGTTGGGCGATACGCAGTATTTT
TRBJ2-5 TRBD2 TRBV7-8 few CASSRVHLAAQETQYF TGTGCCAGCAGTCGAGTCCATCTAGCGGCCCAAGAGACCCAGTACTTC
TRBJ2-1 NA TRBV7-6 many CASSLRTDGYNEQFF TGTGCCAGCAGCTTAAGGACCGACGGCTACAATGAGCAGTTCTTC
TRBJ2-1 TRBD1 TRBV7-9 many CASSLGGQPYNEQFF TGTGCCAGCAGCTTAGGGGGACAGCCTTACAATGAGCAGTTCTTC
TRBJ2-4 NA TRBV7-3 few CASSPTPYTGNVAKNIQYF TGTGCCAGCAGCCCGACCCCTTATACCGGGAATGTGGCCAAAAACATTCAGTACTTC
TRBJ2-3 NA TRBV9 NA CASSGPDSFTDTQYF TGTGCCAGCAGCGGACCGGACAGTTTCACAGATACGCAGTATTTT
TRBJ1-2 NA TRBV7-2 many CASSLQNHYGYTF TGTGCCAGCAGCCTGCAGAACCACTATGGCTACACCTTC
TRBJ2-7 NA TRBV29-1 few CSGGTPYEQYF TGCAGCGGGGGGACACCTTACGAGCAGTACTTC
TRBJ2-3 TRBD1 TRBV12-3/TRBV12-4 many CASSPTGPSTDTQYF TGTGCCAGCAGCCCGACAGGGCCGAGCACAGATACGCAGTATTTT
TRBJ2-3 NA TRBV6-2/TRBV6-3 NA CASSPGYGTDTQYF TGTGCCAGCAGTCCCGGATACGGCACAGATACGCAGTATTTT
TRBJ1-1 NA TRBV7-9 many CASSPPSTGRKMNTEAFF TGTGCCAGCAGCCCCCCAAGCACAGGGCGCAAGATGAACACTGAAGCTTTCTTT
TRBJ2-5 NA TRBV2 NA CASSERRSRQQETQYF TGTGCCAGCAGTGAACGTCGGTCCCGGCAGCAAGAGACCCAGTACTTC
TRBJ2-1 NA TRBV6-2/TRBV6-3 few CASSPIRGSLSYNEQFF TGTGCCAGCAGCCCCATAAGGGGCAGCCTCTCCTACAATGAGCAGTTCTTC
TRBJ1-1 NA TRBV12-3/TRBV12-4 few CASSIDSFGAEAFF TGTGCCAGCAGTATAGACTCGTTTGGGGCTGAAGCTTTCTTT
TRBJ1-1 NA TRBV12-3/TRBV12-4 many CASTSGHPNTEAFF TGTGCCAGCACCTCTGGACACCCGAACACTGAAGCTTTCTTT
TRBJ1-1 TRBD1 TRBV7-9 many CASSPGTGLIDTEAFF TGTGCCAGCAGCCCGGGGACAGGGTTAATCGACACTGAAGCTTTCTTT
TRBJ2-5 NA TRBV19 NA CASRDGQETQYF TGTGCCAGCCGGGACGGGCAAGAGACCCAGTACTTC
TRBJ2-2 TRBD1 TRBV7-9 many CAIGGQGTGELFF TGTGCCATTGGGGGACAGGGCACCGGGGAGCTGTTTTTT
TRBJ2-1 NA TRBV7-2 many CASSLMDYNEQFF TGTGCCAGCAGTCTCATGGACTACAATGAGCAGTTCTTC
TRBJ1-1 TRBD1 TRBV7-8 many CASSFLLPYSRTGDRDTEAFF TGTGCCAGCAGCTTTCTCCTCCCATATTCAAGGACAGGGGATCGGGACACTGAAGCTTTCTTT
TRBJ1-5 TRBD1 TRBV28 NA CATRTGVFNQPQHF TGTGCCACCCGGACAGGGGTCTTCAATCAGCCCCAGCATTTT
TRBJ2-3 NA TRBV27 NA CASSLWQGLDTQYF TGTGCCAGCAGTTTATGGCAGGGGTTAGATACGCAGTATTTT
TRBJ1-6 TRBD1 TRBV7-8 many CASSLGQGPPLHF TGTGCCAGCAGCTTAGGACAGGGCCCACCCCTCCACTTT
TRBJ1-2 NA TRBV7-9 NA CASSLTPLDRNYGYTF TGTGCCAGCAGCTTAACCCCTCTGGACAGAAACTATGGCTACACCTTC
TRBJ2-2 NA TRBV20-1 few CSARGLSAGELFF TGCAGTGCTAGAGGACTATCCGCCGGGGAGCTGTTTTTT
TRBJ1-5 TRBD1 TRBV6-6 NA CASSYPRTGARNQPQHF TGTGCCAGCAGTTACCCAAGGACAGGGGCTCGCAATCAGCCCCAGCATTTT
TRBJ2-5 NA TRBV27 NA CASSFLASPKETQYF TGTGCCAGCAGTTTTCTAGCCAGCCCGAAGGAGACCCAGTACTTC
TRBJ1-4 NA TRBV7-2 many CASSIIQGRGEKLFF TGTGCCAGCAGCATAATACAGGGACGAGGGGAAAAACTGTTTTTT
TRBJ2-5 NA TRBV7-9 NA CASSFSGPRETQYF TGTGCCAGCAGCTTTTCGGGGCCCCGAGAGACCCAGTACTTC
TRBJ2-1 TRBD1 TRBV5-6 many CASSLTGGHNEQFF TGTGCCAGCAGCTTGACAGGGGGGCACAATGAGCAGTTCTTC
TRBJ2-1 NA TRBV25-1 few CASSDWTEDCEQFF TGTGCCAGCAGTGATTGGACAGAGGACTGTGAGCAGTTCTTC
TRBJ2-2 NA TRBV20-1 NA CSARDLEGATGELFF TGCAGTGCTAGAGATCTGGAGGGGGCGACCGGGGAGCTGTTTTTT
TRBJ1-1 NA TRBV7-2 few CASSQGLLTEAFF TGTGCCAGCAGCCAGGGACTGCTCACTGAAGCTTTCTTT
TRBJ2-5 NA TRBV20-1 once CSAREKGNLLSQYF TGCAGTGCTAGAGAGAAGGGGAACCTACTCAGCCAGTACTTC
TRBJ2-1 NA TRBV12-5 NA CASGQPGHNEQFF TGTGCTAGTGGGCAACCAGGGCACAATGAGCAGTTCTTC
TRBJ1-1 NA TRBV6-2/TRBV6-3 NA CASSRDGHEAFF TGTGCCAGCAGTAGGGACGGACATGAAGCTTTCTTT
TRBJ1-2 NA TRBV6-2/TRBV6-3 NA CASSHHPGANNYGYTF TGTGCCAGCAGTCATCATCCAGGGGCGAATAACTATGGCTACACCTTC
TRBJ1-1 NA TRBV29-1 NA CSVPGLRTEGAFF TGCAGCGTTCCGGGACTTCGAACCGAGGGGGCTTTCTTT
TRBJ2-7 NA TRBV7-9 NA CASSFTENYYEQYF TGTGCCAGCAGCTTTACGGAAAATTACTACGAGCAGTACTTC
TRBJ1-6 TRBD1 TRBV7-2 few CASSTPGQYNSPLHF TGTGCCAGCAGCACTCCGGGACAGTATAATTCACCCCTCCACTTT
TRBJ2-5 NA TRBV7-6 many CASSLDWTAQETQYF TGTGCCAGCAGCTTAGATTGGACAGCCCAAGAGACCCAGTACTTC